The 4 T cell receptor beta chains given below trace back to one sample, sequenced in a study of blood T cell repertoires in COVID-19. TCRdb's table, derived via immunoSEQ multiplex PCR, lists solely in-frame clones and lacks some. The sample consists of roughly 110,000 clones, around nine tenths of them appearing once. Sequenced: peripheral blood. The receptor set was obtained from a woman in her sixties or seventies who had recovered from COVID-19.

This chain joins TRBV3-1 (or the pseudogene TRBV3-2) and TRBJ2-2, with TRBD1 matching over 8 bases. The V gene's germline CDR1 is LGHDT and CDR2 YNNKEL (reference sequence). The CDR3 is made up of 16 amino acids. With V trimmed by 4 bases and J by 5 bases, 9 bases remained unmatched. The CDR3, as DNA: TGTGCCAGCAGCCTCAGAGGGACAGGAGGGACCGGGGAGCTGTTTTTT. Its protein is CASSLRGTGGTGELFF.

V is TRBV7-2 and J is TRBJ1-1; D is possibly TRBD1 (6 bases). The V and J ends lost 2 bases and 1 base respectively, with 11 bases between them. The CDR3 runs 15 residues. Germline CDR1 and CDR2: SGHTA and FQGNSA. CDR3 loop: CASSLFAGANTEAFF. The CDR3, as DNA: TGTGCCAGCAGCTTATTCGCAGGGGCGAACACTGAAGCTTTCTTT.

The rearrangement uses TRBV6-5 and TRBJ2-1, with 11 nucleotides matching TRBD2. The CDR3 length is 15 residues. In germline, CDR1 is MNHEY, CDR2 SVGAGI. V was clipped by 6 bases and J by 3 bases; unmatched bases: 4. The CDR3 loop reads CASSLAGGHYNEQFF. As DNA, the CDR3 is TGTGCCAGCAGCTTAGCGGGAGGGCACTACAATGAGCAGTTCTTC.

DNA of the CDR3: TGTGCCAGCAGCTTAAGCGGACATACTAATGAAAAACTGTTTTTT. Amino acid sequence: CASSLSGHTNEKLFF. This chain joins TRBV7-3 and TRBJ1-4, with D maybe TRBD1 (5 bases). CDR1 SGHTA and CDR2 FQGTGA come from the germline V gene. Trimming removed 1 base at V and 2 bases at J, with 8 bases between. The CDR3 contains 15 residues.